This TCR beta chain was captured in a study of long-term antiretroviral therapy in people with HIV. Study outcomes and limitations: In HIV, the repertoires covered a tighter span of CDR3 lengths than in controls. ART was followed by higher diversity that remained below transplant donor controls.

Running of the v3.0 immunoSEQ assay took place at survey level. What sequencing targeted per sample was about 35,000-55,000 T-cell genomes. Assay: immunoSEQ multiplex PCR; the TCRdb copy retains only in-frame clones and omits some. This table holds just over 35,000 clones, approximately 94% found once. V was trimmed by 8 bases and J by 1 base, leaving 11 bases between them. Germline lookup yields CDR1 ENHRY and CDR2 SYGVKD. CDR3 size: 13 residues. A word on this clone: Its antigen is currently unknown.

The source material was unsorted PBMCs, sampled 4.1 years after starting antiretroviral therapy. The chain uses TRBV10-3 and TRBJ1-1; D is unclear. This TCR was sampled from a woman between 50 and 59 years old with HIV. The DNA of the CDR3 is TGTGCCATCTCCGGGAGAGCGAACACTGAAGCTTTCTTT. Protein: CAISGRANTEAFF.